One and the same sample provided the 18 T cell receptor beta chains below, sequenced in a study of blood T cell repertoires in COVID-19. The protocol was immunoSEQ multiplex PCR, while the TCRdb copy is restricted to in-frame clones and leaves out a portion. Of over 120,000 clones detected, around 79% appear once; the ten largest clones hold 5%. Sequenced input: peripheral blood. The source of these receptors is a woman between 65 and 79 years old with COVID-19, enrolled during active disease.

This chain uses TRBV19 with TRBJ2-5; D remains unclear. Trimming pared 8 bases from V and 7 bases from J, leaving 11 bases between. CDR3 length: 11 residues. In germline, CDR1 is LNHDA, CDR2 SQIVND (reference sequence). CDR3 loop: CASAVPGTQYF. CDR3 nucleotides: TGTGCCAGTGCGGTGCCGGGGACCCAGTACTTC.

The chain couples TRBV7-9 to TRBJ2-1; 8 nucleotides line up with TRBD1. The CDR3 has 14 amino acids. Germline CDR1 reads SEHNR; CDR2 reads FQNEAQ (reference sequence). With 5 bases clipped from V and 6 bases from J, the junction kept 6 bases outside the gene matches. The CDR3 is CASSRSTGGNEQFF. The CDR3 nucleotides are TGTGCCAGCAGCCGATCTACAGGGGGCAATGAGCAGTTCTTC.

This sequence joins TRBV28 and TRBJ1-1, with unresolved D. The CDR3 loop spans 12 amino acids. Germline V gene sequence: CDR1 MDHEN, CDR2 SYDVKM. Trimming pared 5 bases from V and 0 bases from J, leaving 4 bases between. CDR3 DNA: TGTGCCAGCAGTACGGTGAACACTGAAGCTTTCTTT. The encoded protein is CASSTVNTEAFF.

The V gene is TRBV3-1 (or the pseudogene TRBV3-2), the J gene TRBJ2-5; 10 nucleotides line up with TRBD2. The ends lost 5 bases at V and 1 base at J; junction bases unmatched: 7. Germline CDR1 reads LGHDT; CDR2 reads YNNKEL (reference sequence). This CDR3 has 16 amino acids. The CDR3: CASSLPLAGVQETQYF. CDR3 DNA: TGTGCCAGCAGCTTACCGCTAGCGGGGGTCCAAGAGACCCAGTACTTC.

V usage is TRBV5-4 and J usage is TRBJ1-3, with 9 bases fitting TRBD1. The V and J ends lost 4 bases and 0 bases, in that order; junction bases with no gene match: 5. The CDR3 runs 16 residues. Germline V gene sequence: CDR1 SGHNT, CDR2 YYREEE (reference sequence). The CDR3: CASSLGQGRSGNTIYF. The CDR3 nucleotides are TGTGCCAGCAGCCTGGGACAGGGCCGCTCTGGAAACACCATATATTTT. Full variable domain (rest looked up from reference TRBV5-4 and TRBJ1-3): ETGVTQSPTHLIKTRGQQVTLRCSSQSGHNTVSWYQQALGQGPQFIFQYYREEENGRGNFPPRFSGLQFPNYSSELNVNALELDDSALYLCASSLGQGRSGNTIYFGEGSWLTVV.

CDR3: CASSVAGNTGELFF. The CDR3 DNA reads as TGTGCCAGCTCAGTGGCAGGGAACACCGGGGAGCTGTTTTTT. This sequence joins TRBV18 and TRBJ2-2; D is unresolved. Germline CDR1 is KGHSH and CDR2 is LQKENI. Trimming removed 5 bases at V and 1 base at J, with 8 bases between. This CDR3 spans 14 amino acids.

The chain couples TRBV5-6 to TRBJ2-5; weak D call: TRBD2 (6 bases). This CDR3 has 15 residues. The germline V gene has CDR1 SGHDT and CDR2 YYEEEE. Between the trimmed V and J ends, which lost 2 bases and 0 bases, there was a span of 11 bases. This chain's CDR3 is CASSFEGRNQETQYF. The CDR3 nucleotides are TGTGCCAGCAGCTTTGAAGGGAGGAACCAAGAGACCCAGTACTTC.

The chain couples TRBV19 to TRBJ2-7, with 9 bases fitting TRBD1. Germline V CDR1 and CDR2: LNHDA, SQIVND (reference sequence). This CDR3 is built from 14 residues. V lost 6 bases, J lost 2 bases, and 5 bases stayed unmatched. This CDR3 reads CASREQGAAYEQYF. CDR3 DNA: TGTGCCAGTAGGGAACAGGGGGCAGCCTACGAGCAGTACTTC. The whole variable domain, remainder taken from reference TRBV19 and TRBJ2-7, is DGGITQSPKYLFRKEGQNVTLSCEQNLNHDAMYWYRQDPGQGLRLIYYSQIVNDFQKGDIAEGYSVSREKKESFPLTVTSAQKNPTAFYLCASREQGAAYEQYFGPGTRLTVT.

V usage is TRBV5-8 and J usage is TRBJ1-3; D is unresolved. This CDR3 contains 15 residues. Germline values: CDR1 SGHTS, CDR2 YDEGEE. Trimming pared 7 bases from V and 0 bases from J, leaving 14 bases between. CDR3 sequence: CASGNLASSGNTIYF. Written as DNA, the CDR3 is TGTGCCAGCGGAAACCTAGCGAGCTCTGGAAACACCATATATTTT. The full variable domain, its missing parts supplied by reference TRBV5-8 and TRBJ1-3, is EAGVTQSPTHLIKTRGQQATLRCSPISGHTSVYWYQQALGLGLQFLLWYDEGEERNRGNFPPRFSGRQFPNYSSELNVNALELEDSALYLCASGNLASSGNTIYFGEGSWLTVV.

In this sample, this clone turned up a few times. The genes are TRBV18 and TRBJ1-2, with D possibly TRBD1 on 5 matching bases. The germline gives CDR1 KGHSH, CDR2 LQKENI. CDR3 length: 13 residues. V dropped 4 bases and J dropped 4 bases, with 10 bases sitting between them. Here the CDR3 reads CASSQLDSYGYTF. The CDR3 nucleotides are TGTGCCAGCTCACAACTCGACAGCTATGGCTACACCTTC.

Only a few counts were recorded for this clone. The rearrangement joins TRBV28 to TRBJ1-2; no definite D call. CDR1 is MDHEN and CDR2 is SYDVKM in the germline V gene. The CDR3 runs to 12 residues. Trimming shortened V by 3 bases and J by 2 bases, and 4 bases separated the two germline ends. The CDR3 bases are TGTGCCAGCAGTTTGTCAAACTATGGCTACACCTTC. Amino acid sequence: CASSLSNYGYTF.

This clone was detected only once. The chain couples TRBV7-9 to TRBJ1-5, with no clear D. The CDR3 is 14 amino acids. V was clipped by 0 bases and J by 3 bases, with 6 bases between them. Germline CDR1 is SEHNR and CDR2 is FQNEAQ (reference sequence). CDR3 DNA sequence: TGTGCCAGCAGCTTAGCTTCCTCCAATCAGCCCCAGCATTTT. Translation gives CASSLASSNQPQHF. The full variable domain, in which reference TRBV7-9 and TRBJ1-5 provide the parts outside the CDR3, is DTGVSQNPRHKITKRGQNVTFRCDPISEHNRLYWYRQTLGQGPEFLTYFQNEAQLEKSRLLSDRFSAERPKGSFSTLEIQRTEQGDSAMYLCASSLASSNQPQHFGDGTRLSIL.

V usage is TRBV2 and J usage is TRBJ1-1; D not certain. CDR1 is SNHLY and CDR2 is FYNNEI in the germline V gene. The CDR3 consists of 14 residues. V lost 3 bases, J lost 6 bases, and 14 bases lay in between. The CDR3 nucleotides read TGTGCCAGCAGTGAGGAGTGGGAGAGGCCTGAAGCTTTCTTT. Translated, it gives CASSEEWERPEAFF.

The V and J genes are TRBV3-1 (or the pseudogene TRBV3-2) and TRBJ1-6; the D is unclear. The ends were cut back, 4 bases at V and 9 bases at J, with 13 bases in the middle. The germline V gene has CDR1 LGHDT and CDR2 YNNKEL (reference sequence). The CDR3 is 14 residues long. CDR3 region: CASSRGGVSSPLHF. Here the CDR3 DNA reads TGTGCCAGCAGCCGAGGCGGGGTCAGTTCACCCCTCCACTTT.

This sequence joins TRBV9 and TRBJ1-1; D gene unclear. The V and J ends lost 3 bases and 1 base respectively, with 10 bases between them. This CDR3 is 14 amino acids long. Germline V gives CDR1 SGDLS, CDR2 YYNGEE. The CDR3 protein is CASSARGANTEAFF. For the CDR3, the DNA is TGTGCCAGCAGCGCCCGAGGTGCGAACACTGAAGCTTTCTTT.

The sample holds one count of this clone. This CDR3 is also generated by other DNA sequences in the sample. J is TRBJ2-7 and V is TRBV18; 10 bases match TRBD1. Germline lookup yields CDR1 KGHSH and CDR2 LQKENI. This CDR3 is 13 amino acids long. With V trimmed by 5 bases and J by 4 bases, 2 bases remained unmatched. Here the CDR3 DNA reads TGTGCCAGCTCATCGGGACAGGGGTACGAGCAGTACTTC. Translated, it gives CASSSGQGYEQYF.

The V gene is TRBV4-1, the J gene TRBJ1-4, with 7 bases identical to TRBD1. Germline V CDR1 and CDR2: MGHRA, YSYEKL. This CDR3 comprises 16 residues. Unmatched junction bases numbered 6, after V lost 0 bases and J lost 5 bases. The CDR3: CASSQDRSRGNEKLFF. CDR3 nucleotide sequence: TGCGCCAGCAGCCAAGATAGGTCCAGGGGGAATGAAAAACTGTTTTTT.

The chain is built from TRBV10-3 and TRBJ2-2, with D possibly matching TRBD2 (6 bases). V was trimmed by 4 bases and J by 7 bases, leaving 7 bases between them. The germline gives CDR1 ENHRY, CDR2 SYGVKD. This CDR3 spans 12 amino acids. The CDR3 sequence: CAISGGVGELFF. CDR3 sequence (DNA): TGTGCCATCAGTGGGGGGGTCGGGGAGCTGTTTTTT.